The clone carrying this T cell receptor beta chain was picked up a small number of times. Antigen unknown. Blood genomic DNA input for TRB amplification was roughly 220-500 ng. The junction had 27 bases not matched to a gene; V was cut back by 7 bases and J by 4 bases. The CDR3 has 20 amino acids. This entry belongs to a study of T and B cells in COVID-19 patients. Study-wide background: The recovered cohort's median age was about 36 years, versus about 63 years in active infection. Of over 18 active-infection patients, approximately twelve were critically ill with mechanical ventilation or extracorporeal membrane oxygenation. The study, taken as a whole, reports: Blood from mildly ill patients while symptomatic, and early samples from severe cases, were scarce.

TRB rearrangements were amplified by multiplex PCR with BIOMED2 TRB-A/B primers. MiXCR, applied by TCRdb to the multiplex PCR reads, yields one record per CDR3 protein. The table shows around 21,000 distinct CDR3 sequences, with approximately 30% occurring only once. The chain employs TRBV12-3 or TRBV12-4 and TRBJ1-2; 7 nucleotides line up with TRBD1. The origin of this receptor is a human donor who had recovered from COVID-19. Sequenced material: blood. CDR3 residues: CASTPLPGGGQPANRYGYTF. The CDR3 DNA reads TGTGCCAGCACTCCCCTTCCGGGCGGGGGACAGCCGGCTAACCGCTATGGCTACACCTTC.